This T cell receptor (beta chain) was identified during a study of shared clonotypes between healthy human individuals. Assay used: immunoSEQ multiplex PCR; TCRdb lists only in-frame clones, some missing. This repertoire shows some 2.1 million clones, 90% to 95% found once; its top ten account for more than 0.1%. This clone was seen a single time. The CDR3 totals 16 residues. J lost 1 base, V lost 4 bases, and 5 bases had no gene match. Germline V lookup: CDR1 MNHEY, CDR2 SVGAGI. The sequencing input was naive CD4+ T cells sorted from blood. The subset here: CD45RA+ positively selected. This TCR was recovered from a man between 18 and 35 years old in good health. The genes are TRBV6-5 and TRBJ2-3; 10 bases agree with TRBD2. In DNA, the CDR3 is TGTGCCAGCAGTTTAGCGGGGGGCCATGGCACAGATACGCAGTATTTT. Translation gives CASSLAGGHGTDTQYF.